This T cell receptor beta chain was recorded in a study of blood T cells in healthy people across ages (dated by TCRdb to the mid-2010s). Study-wide context: In model experiments, template switching captured roughly one uniquely barcoded TCR beta cDNA molecule for every two T cells. For two donors (one aged 18 to 29 and one aged 80 or older), the study analyzed two additional independent replicas of 1 million unique cDNA reads from the same blood draw. To avoid experimental bias, donors of different ages were randomly spread across the sequencing lanes. Four age groups were formed from the donors: young (average roughly 16 years), middle-aged (just under 40), aged (roughly 56) and long-lived (less than 85). To track age-related changes in TCR beta repertoire diversity, the study relied on deep sequencing normalized with unique cDNA molecular identifiers.

The research as a whole found: Because the CMV infection status of the donors was unknown, age-related changes in expanded clonotypes may potentially have been confounded. Compared with the aged group, the long-lived group had more naive CD4+ T cells, fewer expanded clones and increased TCR diversity, a pattern suggesting age selection. Estimates of total diversity based on one million sequenced T cells were regarded as lower bounds and as underestimates. A strong correlation was found between observed TCR beta diversity and the percentage of naive T cells measured by flow cytometry. As age increased, observed TCR beta diversity per million T cells dropped in a roughly linear way, and a significant reduction was already evident by age about 40. Bulk unsorted PBMC profiling prevented conclusive comparison of naive and antigen-experienced compartments.

Donors were a few dozen systemically healthy Caucasian individuals from Russia aged 6 to 90 years. Each donor gave approximately 9.3 milliliters of peripheral blood, collected into EDTA-treated Vacutainer tubes. Ficoll-Paque density-gradient centrifugation was used to isolate PBMCs, with at least 6 million per sample. Total RNA was extracted from PBMCs with Trizol reagent, with at least 6 micrograms obtained per sample. Naive CD45RAhigh/CD27high T cell percentages were measured by flow cytometry on a PBMC aliquot from every donor. The CDR3, from cysteine to phenylalanine, totals 14 residues. This entry keeps only the CDR3 DNA: 42 bases, framed from base 1. V gives up 5 bases and J gives up 4 bases, and the segment between their germline ends measures 15 bases. As regards this clonotype: The clone's antigen remains unknown. No much larger clone exists at a distance of one base, and base qualities are not known.

The library was produced with 5' RACE. Sequencing instrument: Illumina HiSeq 2500. A second about 7 to 12 cycle PCR used a sample-barcoded 5' primer and a J-beta primer mix. Each TCR beta cDNA molecule received a unique molecular identifier from a template-switch 5' adaptor carrying 12 random nucleotides. At least 2.5 million CDR3-containing paired-end reads were obtained from each sample. First-strand cDNA synthesis was performed from all RNA using the Mint cDNA synthesis kit, with priming by a TRBC-specific oligonucleotide. Following uracil-DNA glycosylase treatment, all cDNA underwent a first 18-cycle PCR with the universal primers M1SS and BC2_uni_R. From the authors' description of their analysis: For normalization, 1 million high-quality reads were randomly selected from each sample, with every read carrying a distinct molecular identifier. Reads sharing molecular identifiers were discarded rather than binned into consensus sequences. MiTCR, set to a Q25 quality threshold and the strictest error-elimination algorithm, was used for CDR3 identification, clonotype clustering and error correction. A nonparametric unseen species model with Euler transformation was used to estimate lower-bound total TCR beta diversity. The public reads were reanalyzed by TCRdb: fastp trimming at Q25, MiXCR alignment, in-frame beta chains only. CDR3 protein duplicates are merged, each entry listing the most common genes and DNA. TCRdb's processing, not the authors' own work, is the source of the V and J calls. The table for this sample lists 650,000 to 800,000 distinct CDR3 sequences; approximately 44% of them were counted only once. Roughly 19% of the sample belongs to the ten largest clones.

In this chain, TRBV12-3 or TRBV12-4 is recombined with TRBJ2-7; 6 matching bases give a weak D call of TRBD2. The sequenced sample consisted of blood. This receptor was obtained from a man in his sixties in good health. Here is the DNA: TGTGCCAGCAGTCCGGGACTCCGGAGGTACGAGCAGTACTTC. Translation gives CASSPGLRRYEQYF.